These 27 T cell receptor beta chains came from one sample sequenced in a study of cytomegalovirus exposure and HLA in healthy donors. PCR used 60 Vbeta primers and 13 Jbeta primers. Profiled with immunoSEQ multiplex PCR; TCRdb holds only in-frame clones, not every one. The table shows around 94,000 clones, with approximately 84% occurring only once. Input material: PBMCs. The origin of the receptors is a young man in good health and CMV-seronegative.

This rearrangement joins TRBV4-1 to TRBJ2-1, with 8 bases that match TRBD2. The junction had 13 bases not matched to a gene; V was cut back by 4 bases and J by 8 bases. This CDR3 is built from 16 residues. CDR1 and CDR2 from the germline V gene are MGHRA and YSYEKL. CDR3 in DNA: TGCGCCAGCAGCCCGTCAGCGGGAGCTCTCATGTATGAGCAGTTCTTC. Translation gives CASSPSAGALMYEQFF.

CDR3 residues: CASSLRGGGTDTQYF. In DNA, the CDR3 is TGTGCCAGCAGTTTACGGGGAGGGGGCACAGATACGCAGTATTTT. The gene calls are TRBV28 and TRBJ2-3; 7 nucleotides line up with TRBD2. With 2 bases clipped from V and 1 base from J, the junction kept 3 bases outside the gene matches. CDR1 is MDHEN, CDR2 SYDVKM, per germline. This CDR3 region has 15 residues.

The genes are TRBV28 and TRBJ2-7, with TRBD1 matching 9 bases. Germline values: CDR1 MDHEN, CDR2 SYDVKM. J gave up 6 bases and V 6 bases, and 9 bases lay outside the gene matches. The CDR3 extends over 14 amino acids. The CDR3 DNA follows: TGTGCCAGCAGATCGGGACAGGGACGCCGCGAGCAGTACTTC. Its translation: CASRSGQGRREQYF.

The V call is TRBV29-1, the J call TRBJ1-1, with D perhaps TRBD1 (6 bases). V lost 8 bases and J lost 0, with 13 bases in between. This CDR3 region has 13 residues. Germline loops: CDR1 SQVTM, CDR2 ANQGSEA. The CDR3 DNA reads TGCAGCTTCTCGGACAGATTGAACACTGAAGCTTTCTTT. Its protein product is CSFSDRLNTEAFF. Combining the CDR3 with reference TRBV29-1 and TRBJ1-1 gives the whole variable domain SAVISQKPSRDICQRGTSLTIQCQVDSQVTMMFWYRQQPGQSLTLIATANQGSEATYESGFVIDKFPISRPNLTFSTLTVSNMSPEDSSIYLCSFSDRLNTEAFFGQGTRLTVV.

The CDR3 DNA is TGTGCCAGCAGTCTCCCCGGGACTCCCTCCTACGAGCAGTACTTC. It specifies CASSLPGTPSYEQYF. This chain links TRBV28 with TRBJ2-7; a weak D match, TRBD2 (6 bases). The V gene's germline CDR1 is MDHEN and CDR2 SYDVKM. This CDR3 comprises 15 residues. V lost 5 bases to trimming and J lost 0 bases, with 14 bases between them.

The chain is built from TRBV6-1 and TRBJ2-5; 10 bases are shared with TRBD1. From germline, CDR1 is MNHNS and CDR2 SASEGT. This CDR3 has 13 amino acids. With V trimmed by 6 bases and J by 5 bases, 3 bases remained unmatched. The CDR3 region has the DNA TGTGCCAGCAGAGGGACAGGGGTCGAGACCCAGTACTTC. Its translation: CASRGTGVETQYF.

The J gene is TRBJ2-1, the V gene TRBV7-8; D is ambiguous. The CDR3 sequence is 12 residues long. The V gene lost 5 bases and the J gene lost 7 bases, with 9 bases spanning the gap. Germline CDR1 and CDR2: SGHVS and FQNEAQ. The CDR3 sequence is CASSQDVNEQFF. Here the CDR3 DNA reads TGTGCCAGCAGCCAGGATGTAAATGAGCAGTTCTTC. Supplemented by reference TRBV7-8 and TRBJ2-1, the full variable domain reads GAGVSQSPRYKVAKRGQDVALRCDPISGHVSLFWYQQALGQGPEFLTYFQNEAQLDKSGLPSDRFFAERPEGSVSTLKIQRTQQEDSAVYLCASSQDVNEQFFGPGTRLTVL.

This clone was counted only a few times. The chain carries TRBV10-3 and TRBJ2-1, with D possibly being TRBD2 (5 bases). Deletions cut 3 bases from V and 2 bases from J, with 14 bases between. Germline CDR1 ENHRY, CDR2 SYGVKD. CDR3 length: 16 amino acids. The CDR3 is CAISDPLDSAYNEQFF. DNA of the CDR3: TGTGCCATCAGTGACCCCCTGGACTCAGCCTACAATGAGCAGTTCTTC.

The chain carries TRBV6-5 and TRBJ2-1, with 9 nucleotides matching TRBD1. The junction had 4 bases not matched to a gene; V was cut back by 6 bases and J by 4 bases. The CDR3 has 14 residues. Germline V gene data show CDR1 as MNHEY and CDR2 as SVGAGI. This CDR3 is CASSRDRDYNEQFF. DNA for the CDR3: TGTGCCAGCAGCCGGGACAGGGATTACAATGAGCAGTTCTTC.

The chain carries TRBV7-2 and TRBJ1-1; 7 bases align to TRBD1. CDR1 is SGHTA and CDR2 is FQGNSA in the germline V gene. The V and J ends lost 5 bases and 4 bases, in that order; junction bases with no gene match: 16. The CDR3 runs 17 residues. CDR3 nucleotides: TGTGCCAGCAGCGAAGTAGAAAGGGGGCGCCGTGGCACTGAAGCTTTCTTT. Encoded protein: CASSEVERGRRGTEAFF.

J is TRBJ1-1 and V is TRBV19; TRBD1 aligns across 7 bases. Germline V lookup: CDR1 LNHDA, CDR2 SQIVND (reference sequence). The CDR3 runs 14 residues. V was clipped by 4 bases and J by 4 bases; unmatched bases: 6. The CDR3 loop is CASSTSTGATEAFF. CDR3 sequence (DNA): TGTGCCAGTAGTACCAGCACAGGGGCCACTGAAGCTTTCTTT.

The V call is TRBV2, the J call TRBJ2-3; D perhaps matches TRBD2 (7 bases). Germline V gene lookup returns CDR1 SNHLY and CDR2 FYNNEI. This CDR3 has 15 amino acids. V was pared by 2 bases and J by 1 base, with 10 bases between. Here the CDR3 reads CASSERRGRTDTQYF. The CDR3 DNA reads TGTGCCAGCAGTGAACGGCGGGGGCGCACAGATACGCAGTATTTT.

The rearrangement joins TRBV6-5 to TRBJ2-1; 7 bases line up with TRBD1. J gave up 13 bases and V 7 bases, and 7 bases lay outside the gene matches. CDR1 MNHEY and CDR2 SVGAGI come from the germline V gene. This CDR3 comprises 11 residues. The CDR3 DNA is TGTGCCAGCACTCACGGACAGGCTCAGTTCTTC. This translates into CASTHGQAQFF.

The chain is built from TRBV7-6 and TRBJ1-1; 7 positions match TRBD1. J lost 2 bases, V lost 3 bases, and 3 bases had no gene match. Per the germline V gene, CDR1 is SGHVS and CDR2 is FNYEAQ. The CDR3 is made up of 14 amino acids. In nucleotides, the CDR3 is TGTGCCAGCAGCTTGAGGGACAGTAACACTGAAGCTTTCTTT. Translating gives CASSLRDSNTEAFF. Complete variable domain (other parts from reference TRBV7-6 and TRBJ1-1): GAGVSQSPRYKVTKRGQDVALRCDPISGHVSLYWYRQALGQGPEFLTYFNYEAQQDKSGLPNDRFSAERPEGSISTLTIQRTEQRDSAMYRCASSLRDSNTEAFFGQGTRLTVV.

The chain joins TRBV7-2 to TRBJ2-7; 9 nucleotides agree with TRBD1. V dropped 10 bases and J dropped 5; count of bases not matched to a gene: 12. Per germline, CDR1 SGHTA and CDR2 FQGNSA. This CDR3 spans 14 amino acids. CDR3 protein: CATTGTGKGDEQYF. CDR3 nucleotides: TGTGCCACTACCGGGACAGGGAAAGGCGACGAGCAGTACTTC. Filled out from reference TRBV7-2 and TRBJ2-7, the complete variable domain reads GAGVSQSPSNKVTEKGKDVELRCDPISGHTALYWYRQSLGQGLEFLIYFQGNSAPDKSGLPSDRFSAERTGGSVSTLTIQRTQQEDSAVYLCATTGTGKGDEQYFGPGTRLTVT.

A few counts support this clone. The rearrangement uses TRBV6-5 and TRBJ2-7, with D unclear. Germline V gene data show CDR1 as MNHEY and CDR2 as SVGAGI. This CDR3 spans 13 amino acids. Trimming removed 6 bases at V and 0 bases at J, with 9 bases between. CDR3 region: CASSLAISYEQYF. In DNA, the CDR3 is TGTGCCAGCAGCTTAGCTATCTCCTACGAGCAGTACTTC.

A few counts support this clone. The rearrangement joins TRBV5-1 to TRBJ1-1; D ambiguous. The CDR3 consists of 13 residues. Deletions cut 0 bases from V and 4 bases from J, with 7 bases between. The germline gives CDR1 SGHRS, CDR2 YFSETQ. The CDR3 loop is CASSLVTTTEAFF. As DNA, the CDR3 is TGCGCCAGCAGCTTGGTGACAACCACTGAAGCTTTCTTT.

This chain links TRBV6-5 with TRBJ2-6; D is undetermined. CDR1 is MNHEY, CDR2 SVGAGI, per germline. CDR3 length: 13 residues. Trimming removed 4 bases from V and 4 bases from J, with 5 bases in between. The CDR3 is CASSSQGANVLTF. CDR3 nucleotides: TGTGCCAGCAGTTCACAGGGGGCCAACGTCCTGACTTTC.

The sample holds a few counts of this clone. The V and J genes are TRBV27 and TRBJ2-7, with TRBD1 matching 8 bases. CDR1 and CDR2 from the germline V gene are MNHEY and SMNVEV (reference sequence). This CDR3 has 16 amino acids. Losses at the gene ends were 5 bases for V and 0 bases for J; bases not matched to a gene: 9. In DNA form, the CDR3 reads TGTGCCAGCAGTCATACAGGGGGTAGGAGCTCCTACGAGCAGTACTTC. Protein product: CASSHTGGRSSYEQYF.

As concerns this clone: Other DNA sequences of this sample code for an identical CDR3. The V call is TRBV5-6, the J call TRBJ1-2, with D tentatively TRBD1 (5 bases). Trimming removed 2 bases at V and 14 bases at J, with 19 bases between. Germline lookup yields CDR1 SGHDT and CDR2 YYEEEE. The CDR3 is made up of 13 amino acids. DNA for the CDR3: TGTGCCAGCAGCTTACTGCGGGAGGGGCCGAGAACCTTC. Translating gives CASSLLREGPRTF.

The chain couples TRBV11-2 to TRBJ1-1; 12 bases align to TRBD1. In germline, CDR1 is SGHAT, CDR2 FQNNGV. The CDR3 spans 14 residues. V lost 4 bases, J lost 6 bases, and 3 bases stayed unmatched. The CDR3 region has the DNA TGTGCCAGCAGCTGGGACAGGGGGCTTCCTGAAGCTTTCTTT. Protein: CASSWDRGLPEAFF.

The V call is TRBV9, the J call TRBJ1-1; D unresolved. This CDR3 is built from 13 residues. CDR1 is SGDLS, CDR2 YYNGEE, per germline. The ends were cut back, 4 bases at V and 6 bases at J, with 13 bases in the middle. The CDR3 bases are TGTGCCAGCAGCAGAGAGGTCTGGGCTGAAGCTTTCTTT. This translates into CASSREVWAEAFF.

The chain couples TRBV29-1 to TRBJ2-7; perhaps TRBD2 as D (6 bases). The CDR3 sequence is 13 residues long. Germline V gene data show CDR1 as SQVTM and CDR2 as ANQGSEA. The ends were cut back, 8 bases at V and 4 bases at J, with 18 bases in the middle. This CDR3 is CSSSVGSGYEQYF. The CDR3 region has the DNA TGCAGCAGTAGTGTAGGTAGCGGATACGAGCAGTACTTC.

The gene calls are TRBV27 and TRBJ2-6; 11 nucleotides agree with TRBD2. V gave up 3 bases and J gave up 0 bases; unmatched junction bases: 7. Germline V gene data show CDR1 as MNHEY and CDR2 as SMNVEV (reference sequence). The CDR3 covers 19 residues. The CDR3 sequence is CASSFLGTSGGSGANVLTF. CDR3 bases: TGTGCCAGCAGTTTCCTCGGGACTAGCGGAGGCTCTGGGGCCAACGTCCTGACTTTC.

The V gene is TRBV5-1, the J gene TRBJ1-2; perhaps TRBD1 as D (5 bases). Germline CDR1 reads SGHRS; CDR2 reads YFSETQ. Trimming pared 3 bases from V and 8 bases from J, leaving 8 bases between. This CDR3 spans 11 amino acids. CDR3 protein: CASSWGVGYTF. The CDR3 DNA reads as TGCGCCAGCAGCTGGGGGGTCGGCTACACCTTC.

In DNA form, the CDR3 reads TGTGCCAGCAGCTCCGGGACAGCAAATTCACCCCTCCACTTT. Translated: CASSSGTANSPLHF. The rearrangement uses TRBV6-4 and TRBJ1-6; 7 bases fit TRBD1. V shed 6 bases, J shed 7 bases, and the junction held 6 bases outside the gene matches. The germline V gene encodes CDR1 MRHNA and CDR2 SNTAGT. This CDR3 has 14 residues.

The chain uses TRBV9 and TRBJ1-2; D is possibly TRBD1 (5 bases). The germline V gene encodes CDR1 SGDLS and CDR2 YYNGEE. Trimming cost V 0 bases and J 8 bases, with 14 bases left between them. This CDR3 spans 14 amino acids. The CDR3 DNA sequence: TGTGCCAGCAGCGTAGAAGGAGGGGTTTGGGGCTACACCTTC. It specifies CASSVEGGVWGYTF.